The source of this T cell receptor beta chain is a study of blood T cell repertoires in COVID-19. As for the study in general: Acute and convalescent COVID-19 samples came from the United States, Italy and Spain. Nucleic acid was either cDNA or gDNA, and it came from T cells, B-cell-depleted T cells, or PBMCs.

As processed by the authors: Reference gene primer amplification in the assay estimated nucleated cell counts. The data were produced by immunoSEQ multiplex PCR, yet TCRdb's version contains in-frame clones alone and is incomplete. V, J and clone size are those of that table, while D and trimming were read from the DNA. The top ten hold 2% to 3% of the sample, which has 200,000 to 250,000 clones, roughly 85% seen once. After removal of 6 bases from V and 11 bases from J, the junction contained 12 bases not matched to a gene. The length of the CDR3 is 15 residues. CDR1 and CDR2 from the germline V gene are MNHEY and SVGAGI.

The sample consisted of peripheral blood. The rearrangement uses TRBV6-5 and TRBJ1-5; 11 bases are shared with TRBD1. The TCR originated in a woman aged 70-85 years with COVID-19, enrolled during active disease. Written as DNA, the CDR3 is TGTGCCAGCAGGGCCGGGACAGGGGGGGTCAGCGCCCAGCATTTT. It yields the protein CASRAGTGGVSAQHF.